A single sample is the source of the 9 T cell receptor beta chains below, sequenced in a study of cytomegalovirus exposure and HLA in healthy donors. The PCR made use of 60 Vbeta and 13 Jbeta primers. TCRdb's table, derived via immunoSEQ multiplex PCR, lists solely in-frame clones and lacks some. The sample holds about 200,000 clones; roughly 80% are singletons and the top ten take approximately 2.8%. The sample taken for sequencing was PBMCs. The receptors were sampled from a young man in good health and CMV-seronegative.

The chain links TRBV6-6 to TRBJ2-3, with D possibly matching TRBD1 (5 bases). V lost 0 bases, J lost 0 bases, and 10 bases lay in between. The germline CDR1 and CDR2 sequences are MNHNY and SVGAGI (reference sequence). The CDR3 is 16 amino acids. The CDR3 sequence: CASSYSIRVSTDTQYF. Here the CDR3 DNA reads TGTGCCAGCAGTTACTCGATCAGGGTTAGCACAGATACGCAGTATTTT.

The chain couples TRBV7-9 to TRBJ1-5, with D possibly being TRBD1 (5 bases). V lost 3 bases, J lost 6 bases, and 6 bases lay in between. Looked up from germline, CDR1 is SEHNR and CDR2 is FQNEAQ (reference sequence). CDR3 length equals 12 residues. The CDR3 DNA sequence: TGTGCCAGCAGCTTGCAGGGTCAGCCCCAGCATTTT. Its protein is CASSLQGQPQHF.

J is TRBJ2-7 and V is TRBV7-2, with 12 bases fitting TRBD2. Germline-derived CDR1 and CDR2 are SGHTA and FQGNSA. The CDR3 extends over 15 amino acids. V lost 5 bases and J lost 3; bases outside the gene matches: 5. The CDR3 nucleotides read TGTGCCAGCAGCCTGTCTAGCGGGGGGGACTACGAGCAGTACTTC. Encoded protein: CASSLSSGGDYEQYF.

The chain carries TRBV9 and TRBJ1-1; TRBD1 matches 7 bases. CDR1 SGDLS and CDR2 YYNGEE come from the germline V gene. V trimming: 4 bases; J trimming: 0 bases; junction bases outside the gene matches: 15. This CDR3 contains 18 residues. The DNA of the CDR3 is TGTGCCAGCAGCACCCCCTTAGAGTCAGGGGGTATGAACACTGAAGCTTTCTTT. Its translation: CASSTPLESGGMNTEAFF. The full variable domain, with the rest looked up from reference TRBV9 and TRBJ1-1, is DSGVTQTPKHLITATGQRVTLRCSPRSGDLSVYWYQQSLDQGLQFLIQYYNGEERAKGNILERFSAQQFPDLHSELNLSSLELGDSALYFCASSTPLESGGMNTEAFFGQGTRLTVV.

The chain employs TRBV6-6 and TRBJ1-5; D remains unclear. CDR1 and CDR2 (germline): MNHNY, SVGAGI (reference sequence). Trimming stripped 5 bases from V and 3 bases from J, with 5 bases between. This CDR3 comprises 12 residues. CDR3 in amino acids: CASSLPNQPQHF. The CDR3 DNA reads as TGTGCCAGCAGTCTTCCCAATCAGCCCCAGCATTTT.

The chain recombines TRBV4-1 with TRBJ2-7, with TRBD1 matching 7 bases. This CDR3 comprises 16 residues. V dropped 4 bases and J dropped 3; count of bases not matched to a gene: 12. Germline V CDR1 and CDR2: MGHRA, YSYEKL. The CDR3 region has the DNA TGCGCCAGCAGCCCCCTCTACACAGGGGTAGGCTACGAGCAGTACTTC. Encoded protein: CASSPLYTGVGYEQYF.

V usage is TRBV7-3 and J usage is TRBJ2-1; D is ambiguous. Germline V gene sequence: CDR1 SGHTA, CDR2 FQGTGA. There are 14 residues in the CDR3. V shed 6 bases and J shed 0 bases, with 9 bases lying between them. The CDR3 DNA is TGTGCCAGCAGTTCAGCTAGCTCCTACAATGAGCAGTTCTTC. Its translation is CASSSASSYNEQFF.

In this sample, this clone turned up once. This chain uses TRBV6-5 with TRBJ2-3; a possible D gene is TRBD2 (6 bases). Deletions cut 4 bases from V and 6 bases from J, with 17 bases between. This CDR3 region has 15 residues. Germline values: CDR1 MNHEY, CDR2 SVGAGI. The DNA for the CDR3 is TGTGCCAGCAGTTCCGAGACTAGTGGTACCGATACGCAGTATTTT. It codes for CASSSETSGTDTQYF.

This CDR3 reads CASSLKGSPSGELFF. In DNA form, the CDR3 reads TGCGCCAGCAGCTTGAAAGGGAGCCCGTCCGGGGAGCTGTTTTTT. The rearrangement links TRBV5-1 to TRBJ2-2; TRBD2 might be the D (5 bases). There are 15 residues in the CDR3. The germline V gene has CDR1 SGHRS and CDR2 YFSETQ. The V end was cut by 1 base, the J end by 6 bases, with 13 bases between. The variable domain in full, with the rest retrieved from reference TRBV5-1 and TRBJ2-2, is KAGVTQTPRYLIKTRGQQVTLSCSPISGHRSVSWYQQTPGQGLQFLFEYFSETQRNKGNFPGRFSGRQFSNSRSEMNVSTLELGDSALYLCASSLKGSPSGELFFGEGSRLTVL.